The sequence of this TCR beta chain was determined in a study of T-cell memory formation after mild COVID-19. Study background: TCR clusters mostly belonged to single donors. General study findings and limits: Nothing showed for sure that second-wave clones peaking on day 37 were SARS-CoV-2 specific. Several responding clones turned up in pre-infection memory, indicating that cross-reactive memory may have taken part.

In germline, CDR1 is SGHDT, CDR2 YYEEEE. The CDR3 is 15 amino acids. Between the trimmed V and J ends, which lost 4 bases and 1 base, there was a span of 14 bases. Using constant-segment primers, 5'RACE produced TCR alpha and TCR beta cDNA libraries carrying sample barcodes and UMIs. TCRdb called the 5' RACE reads again in MiXCR, with one record for every CDR3 protein. Of more than 350,000 distinct CDR3 sequences listed, around 21% are singletons. A word on this clonotype: Its antigen is as yet unknown.

The receptor was derived from an adult woman who had mild COVID-19 (a few samples of this study predate the infection). Cell type and time point are not known. The genes are TRBV5-6 and TRBJ1-1, with D possibly matching TRBD1 (5 bases). Sequencing input: PBMCs or a T cell subset sorted from them (not recorded which). CDR3 sequence (DNA): TGTGCCAGCAGCGTGTGGGGGATGAAGAACACTGAAGCTTTCTTT. This gives the protein CASSVWGMKNTEAFF.